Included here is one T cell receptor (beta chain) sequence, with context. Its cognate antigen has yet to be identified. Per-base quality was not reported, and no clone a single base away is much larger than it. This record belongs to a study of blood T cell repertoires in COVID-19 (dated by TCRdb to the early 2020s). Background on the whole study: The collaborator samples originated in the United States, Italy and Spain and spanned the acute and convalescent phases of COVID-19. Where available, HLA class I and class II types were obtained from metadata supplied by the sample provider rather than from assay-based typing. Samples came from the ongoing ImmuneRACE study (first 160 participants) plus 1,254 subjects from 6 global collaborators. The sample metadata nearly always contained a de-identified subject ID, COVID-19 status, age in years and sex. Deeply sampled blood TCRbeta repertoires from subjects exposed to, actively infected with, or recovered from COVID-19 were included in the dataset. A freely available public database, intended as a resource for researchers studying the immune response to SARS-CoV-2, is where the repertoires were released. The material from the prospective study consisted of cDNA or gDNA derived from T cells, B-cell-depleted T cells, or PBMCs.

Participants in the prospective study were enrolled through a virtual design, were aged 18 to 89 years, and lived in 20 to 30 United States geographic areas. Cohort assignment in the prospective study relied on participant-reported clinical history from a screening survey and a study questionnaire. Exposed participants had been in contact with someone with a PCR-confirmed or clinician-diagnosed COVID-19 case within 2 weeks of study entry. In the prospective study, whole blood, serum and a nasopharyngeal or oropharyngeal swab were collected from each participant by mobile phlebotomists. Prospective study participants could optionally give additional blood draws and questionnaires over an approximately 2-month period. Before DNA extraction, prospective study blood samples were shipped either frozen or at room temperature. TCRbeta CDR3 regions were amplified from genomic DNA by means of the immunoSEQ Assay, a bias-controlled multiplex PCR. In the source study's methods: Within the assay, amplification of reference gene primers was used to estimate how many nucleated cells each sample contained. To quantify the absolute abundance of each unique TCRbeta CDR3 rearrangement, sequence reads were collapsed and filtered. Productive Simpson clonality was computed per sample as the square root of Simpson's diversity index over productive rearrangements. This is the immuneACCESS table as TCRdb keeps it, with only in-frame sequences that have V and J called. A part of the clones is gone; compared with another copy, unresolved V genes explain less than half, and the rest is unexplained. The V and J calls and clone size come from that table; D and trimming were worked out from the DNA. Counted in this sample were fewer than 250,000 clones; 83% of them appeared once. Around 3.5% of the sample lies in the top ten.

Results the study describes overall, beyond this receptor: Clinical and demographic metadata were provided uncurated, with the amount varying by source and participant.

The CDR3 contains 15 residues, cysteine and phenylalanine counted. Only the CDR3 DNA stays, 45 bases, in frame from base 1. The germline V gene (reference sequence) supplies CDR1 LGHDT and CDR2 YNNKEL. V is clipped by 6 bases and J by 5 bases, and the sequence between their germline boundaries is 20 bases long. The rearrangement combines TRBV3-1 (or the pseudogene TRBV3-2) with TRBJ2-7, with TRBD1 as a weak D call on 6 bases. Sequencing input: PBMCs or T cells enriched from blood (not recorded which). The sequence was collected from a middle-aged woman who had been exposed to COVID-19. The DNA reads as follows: TGTGCCAGCAGGGACACAGGGCCCCAAGGGGACGAGCAGTACTTC. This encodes CASRDTGPQGDEQYF.